The rows below give T cell receptor beta chains drawn from one sample of a study of early T cells in non-severe SARS-CoV-2 infection. In TCRdb, the 5' RACE reads were re-called with MiXCR into one record per CDR3 protein. Among about 72,000 distinct CDR3 sequences listed, around 9% were seen once. The sample taken for sequencing was whole blood. The receptors here all came from an adult who was a healthcare worker with PCR-confirmed SARS-CoV-2 infection or an uninfected control (not recorded which). Each CDR3 is given with its conserved first and last residue. A D gene is named only where the DNA matches it firmly. Only part of the rows carry a size: once, few, many, or a class if the clone is expanded.

TRBV2,TRBJ1-1,few,-,TGTGCCAGCAGTACCGGGGTCACAACTGAAGCTTTCTTT,CASSTGVTTEAFF
TRBV20-1,TRBJ2-1,few,-,TGCAGTGCTAGACCGGACTACCGCCAAACCTACAATGAGCAGTTCTTC,CSARPDYRQTYNEQFF
TRBV24-1,TRBJ2-1,-,TRBD1,TGTGCCACCGCCGGGACAGGGAGGGATGAGCAGTTCTTC,CATAGTGRDEQFF
TRBV24-1,TRBJ2-3,-,TRBD1,TGTGCCACCAGTGGTGGGGACAGGGGCAGCACAGATACGCAGTATTTT,CATSGGDRGSTDTQYF
TRBV27,TRBJ1-5,many,-,TGTGCCAGCAGTTGGGACAGCAATCAGCCCCAGCATTTT,CASSWDSNQPQHF
TRBV7-3,TRBJ2-3,-,-,TGTGCCAGCAGCTTGTACAGAAGCACAGATACGCAGTATTTT,CASSLYRSTDTQYF
TRBV29-1,TRBJ2-5,many,TRBD1,TGCAGCGGCCGGGACAGGGTCCAAGAGACCCAGTACTTC,CSGRDRVQETQYF
TRBV2,TRBJ2-1,many,-,TGTGCCAGCAGGTTGCGGCAGTGGGGCATCACGTTGGTGCAGTTCTTC,CASRLRQWGITLVQFF
TRBV5-6,TRBJ1-1,-,TRBD1,TGTGCCAGCAGCCTCTGGACAGGGGGAACAGGGACTGAAGCTTTCTTT,CASSLWTGGTGTEAFF
TRBV5-1,TRBJ2-7,few,-,TGCGCCAGCAGCTTGATAGGGGCAGGATCTTCCTACGAGCAGTACTTC,CASSLIGAGSSYEQYF
TRBV20-1,TRBJ2-1,many,TRBD1,TGCAGTGCCCTCGCCGGGACAGGGGATTCCAATGAGCAGTTCTTC,CSALAGTGDSNEQFF
TRBV5-6,TRBJ1-4,-,-,TGTGCCAGCAGCTTGGGCATGAATCCGACAGGTGAAAAACTGTTTTTT,CASSLGMNPTGEKLFF
TRBV28,TRBJ1-1,few,-,TGTGCCAGCCGGAGACACGGATTGAACACTGAAGCTTTCTTT,CASRRHGLNTEAFF
TRBV20-1,TRBJ1-1,many,-,TGCAGTGCTAGATCAGGGGACACTGAAGCTTTCTTT,CSARSGDTEAFF
TRBV5-1,TRBJ2-1,few,TRBD1,TGCGCCAGCAGCTTGACAGGGGGCCTAAGCTCCTACAATGAGCAGTTCTTC,CASSLTGGLSSYNEQFF
TRBV10-3,TRBJ2-1,few,-,TGTGCCATCAGTACTAGCCCCTACAATGAGCAGTTCTTC,CAISTSPYNEQFF
TRBV5-1,TRBJ2-1,-,-,TGCGCCAGCAGCTTGCAGGATATCTACAATGAGCAGTTCTTC,CASSLQDIYNEQFF
TRBV11-2,TRBJ2-7,many,-,TGTGCCAGCAGCTTAGTCTTGCAGACATACGAGCAGTACTTC,CASSLVLQTYEQYF
TRBV3-1,TRBJ1-2,-,TRBD1,TGTGCCAGCAGCGACAGGGACTATGGCTACACCTTC,CASSDRDYGYTF
TRBV28,TRBJ2-1,-,TRBD2,TGTGCCAGCAGTCGCCGACCGGGACTAGCGGGGTTGGATGAGCAGTTCTTC,CASSRRPGLAGLDEQFF
TRBV4-3,TRBJ1-4,few,TRBD1,TGCGCCAGCAGCTGGACAGGATTTAATGAAAAACTGTTTTTT,CASSWTGFNEKLFF
TRBV5-1,TRBJ2-2,many,-,TGCGCCAGCAGCTTGGATGGCACCGGGGAGCTGTTTTTT,CASSLDGTGELFF
TRBV24-1,TRBJ1-2,few,-,TGTGCCACCAGTGAAGAACAACCACCAGGGGCGAATTATGGCTACACCTTC,CATSEEQPPGANYGYTF
TRBV7-2,TRBJ1-1,few,-,TGTGCCAGCAGCCCCGGGCAAAACACTGAAGCTTTCTTT,CASSPGQNTEAFF
TRBV3-1,TRBJ2-7,few,TRBD2,TGTGCCAGCAGTCATCTAGCGGGAGCCTTTGGGCAGTACTTC,CASSHLAGAFGQYF
TRBV12-3/TRBV12-4,TRBJ2-3,few,-,TGTGCCAGCAGTTCCCGGGACGAGGCTTGGGATACGCAGTATTTT,CASSSRDEAWDTQYF
TRBV20-1,TRBJ2-7,few,TRBD2,TGCAGTTCCCTCGGTTTACTAGCGGCCTACGAGCAGTACTTC,CSSLGLLAAYEQYF
TRBV6-1,TRBJ2-7,-,TRBD1,TGTGCCAGCAGTGGAGACAGGGGGATTTTCGAGCAGTACTTC,CASSGDRGIFEQYF
TRBV18,TRBJ2-5,few,-,TGTGCCAGCTCATCGGGGGTCCGGGAGACCCAGTACTTC,CASSSGVRETQYF
TRBV20-1,TRBJ2-7,few,TRBD2,TGCAGTGCTAGAGCCCATGGGCGGGGGGTTTACTACGAGCAGTACTTC,CSARAHGRGVYYEQYF
TRBV6-2/TRBV6-3,TRBJ2-7,-,TRBD1,TGTGCCAGCAGTTACTCGGACAGGGAGCAGTACTTC,CASSYSDREQYF
TRBV27,TRBJ2-1,few,-,TGTGCCAGCAGTTTAGAAAGGCAGTACAATGAGCAGTTCTTC,CASSLERQYNEQFF
TRBV2,TRBJ2-4,few,TRBD1,TGTGCCAGCAGTGAATATGCAGGTCAGGGGGACATTCAGTACTTC,CASSEYAGQGDIQYF
TRBV3-2,TRBJ2-3,few,-,TGTGCCAGCAGCCAAGACGGGACTAGCGGTAACACAGATACGCAGTATTTT,CASSQDGTSGNTDTQYF